The 20 T cell receptor beta chains below were found in one sample sequenced in a study of blood T cell repertoires in COVID-19. Some clones are missing from TCRdb's copy, which holds only in-frame ones; the method was immunoSEQ multiplex PCR. The sample yields 100,000 to 130,000 clones, under 85% seen once. Sequenced sample: peripheral blood. These receptors came from a woman in her 70s with acute or convalescent COVID-19.

This rearrangement joins TRBV5-6 to TRBJ1-1; D is undetermined. Germline-derived CDR1 and CDR2 are SGHDT and YYEEEE. Deletions cut 2 bases from V and 3 bases from J, with 14 bases between. The CDR3 runs 15 residues. The chain's CDR3 is CASSLGSGRYTEAFF. The DNA for the CDR3 is TGTGCCAGCAGCTTAGGATCAGGCAGATACACTGAAGCTTTCTTT.

The chain uses TRBV4-1 and TRBJ2-1, with D possibly TRBD2 on 6 matching bases. CDR3 size: 16 residues. The germline gives CDR1 MGHRA, CDR2 YSYEKL. V was cut by 1 base and J by 6 bases, with 16 bases left in between. Written as DNA, the CDR3 is TGCGCCAGCAGCCAAGGACTTGGTGGAGGGGTCAATGAGCAGTTCTTC. It encodes CASSQGLGGGVNEQFF.

The chain links TRBV2 to TRBJ2-1, with 10 bases fitting TRBD1. In germline, CDR1 is SNHLY, CDR2 FYNNEI. J gave up 1 base and V 6 bases, and 12 bases lay outside the gene matches. The CDR3 is 18 amino acids. In DNA form, the CDR3 reads TGTGCCAGCAGCGGGGGACGAAGGACAGGGGGGTCCTACAATGAGCAGTTCTTC. Protein: CASSGGRRTGGSYNEQFF.

This rearrangement joins TRBV29-1 to TRBJ1-2; maybe TRBD1 (5 bases). The CDR3 sequence is 12 residues long. Trimming shortened V by 1 base and J by 8 bases, and 11 bases separated the two germline ends. Germline V gene data show CDR1 as SQVTM and CDR2 as ANQGSEA. CDR3 loop: CSVEGTFAGYTF. Here the CDR3 DNA reads TGCAGCGTTGAAGGGACATTTGCGGGCTACACCTTC. Full variable domain (rest looked up from reference TRBV29-1 and TRBJ1-2): SAVISQKPSRDICQRGTSLTIQCQVDSQVTMMFWYRQQPGQSLTLIATANQGSEATYESGFVIDKFPISRPNLTFSTLTVSNMSPEDSSIYLCSVEGTFAGYTFGSGTRLTVV.

The chain is built from TRBV27 and TRBJ1-6; TRBD1 might be the D (5 bases). The V and J ends lost 3 bases and 4 bases respectively, with 7 bases between them. The germline V gene encodes CDR1 MNHEY and CDR2 SMNVEV (reference sequence). The CDR3 loop spans 14 amino acids. The CDR3 region is CASSLGGYNSPLHF. In DNA, the CDR3 is TGTGCCAGCAGTTTGGGGGGATATAATTCACCCCTCCACTTT.

V usage is TRBV15 and J usage is TRBJ2-1; D uncertain. The CDR3 contains 16 residues. Trimming took off 4 bases at V and 0 bases at J, with 13 bases between the two ends. Germline V lookup: CDR1 LNHNV, CDR2 YYDKDF (reference sequence). DNA of the CDR3: TGTGCCACCAGCATTAGACTCTTAAGCTCCTACAATGAGCAGTTCTTC. Its translation is CATSIRLLSSYNEQFF.

V is TRBV7-2 and J is TRBJ1-2; TRBD1 aligns across 9 bases. V was clipped by 3 bases and J by 7 bases; unmatched bases: 9. Germline CDR1 reads SGHTA; CDR2 reads FQGNSA. The CDR3 has 15 amino acids. For the CDR3, the DNA is TGTGCCAGCAGCTTCACAGGGGGCGGGAGTACTGGCTACACCTTC. Translating it yields CASSFTGGGSTGYTF.

This chain joins TRBV7-9 and TRBJ2-7; 14 bases fit TRBD2. Germline trimming cut 5 bases from V and 0 bases from J; bases unmatched to any gene: 9. The length of the CDR3 is 18 residues. The germline V gene encodes CDR1 SEHNR and CDR2 FQNEAQ (reference sequence). The CDR3 DNA follows: TGTGCCAGCAGCCCGACGTGGACTAGCGGGAGGTTCTCCTACGAGCAGTACTTC. Translated: CASSPTWTSGRFSYEQYF. Drawing the rest from reference TRBV7-9 and TRBJ2-7, the complete variable domain is DTGVSQNPRHKITKRGQNVTFRCDPISEHNRLYWYRQTLGQGPEFLTYFQNEAQLEKSRLLSDRFSAERPKGSFSTLEIQRTEQGDSAMYLCASSPTWTSGRFSYEQYFGPGTRLTVT.

The V gene is TRBV29-1, the J gene TRBJ2-1; possibly TRBD1 for D (6 bases). CDR3 length: 11 amino acids. Germline values: CDR1 SQVTM, CDR2 ANQGSEA. V shed 7 bases and J shed 5 bases, with 9 bases lying between them. CDR3 sequence (DNA): TGCAGCGCCAACAGGGACAATGAGCAGTTCTTC. Its translation is CSANRDNEQFF.

The chain joins TRBV6-2 or TRBV6-3 to TRBJ2-2; D is uncertain. The CDR3 is 14 residues long. Deletions cut 2 bases from V and 4 bases from J, with 8 bases between. In germline, CDR1 is MNHEY, CDR2 SVGEGT. This chain's CDR3 is CASSYNTGTGELFF. CDR3 DNA sequence: TGTGCCAGCAGTTACAACACGGGCACCGGGGAGCTGTTTTTT.

This chain uses TRBV19 with TRBJ1-5; TRBD1 is a possible D gene (6 bases). Germline loops: CDR1 LNHDA, CDR2 SQIVND (reference sequence). CDR3 length: 15 amino acids. Deletions cut 5 bases from V and 3 bases from J, with 14 bases between. Here the CDR3 DNA reads TGTGCCAGTAGTTTGCGACAGGAGATCAATCAGCCCCAGCATTTT. Protein: CASSLRQEINQPQHF.

The V call is TRBV5-6, the J call TRBJ2-5; 8 bases fit TRBD1. The trim removed 1 base at V and 5 bases at J, leaving 1 base unmatched. The CDR3 runs 13 residues. CDR1 SGHDT and CDR2 YYEEEE come from the germline V gene. CDR3 loop: CASSLYRGETQYF. DNA for the CDR3: TGTGCCAGCAGCTTGTACAGGGGGGAGACCCAGTACTTC.

The rearrangement joins TRBV5-6 to TRBJ2-1; TRBD2 matches 10 bases. Germline V gene data show CDR1 as SGHDT and CDR2 as YYEEEE. V was pared by 5 bases and J by 3 bases, with 5 bases of the junction left unmatched. This CDR3 comprises 15 residues. This CDR3 is CASRTGTSDYNEQFF. CDR3 bases: TGTGCCAGCAGAACCGGGACTAGCGACTACAATGAGCAGTTCTTC.

The rearrangement joins TRBV6-5 to TRBJ2-5, with TRBD1 as a possible D gene (6 bases). V shed 5 bases and J shed 2 bases, with 9 bases lying between them. CDR1 and CDR2 (germline): MNHEY, SVGAGI. This CDR3 spans 13 amino acids. CDR3 DNA sequence: TGTGCCAGCAGTCCGAGGGGGCAAGAGACCCAGTACTTC. This sequence encodes CASSPRGQETQYF.

V gene TRBV28 combines with J gene TRBJ1-5; the match to TRBD1 covers 8 bases. The ends lost 3 bases at V and 3 bases at J; junction bases unmatched: 7. The CDR3 has 16 amino acids. The germline gives CDR1 MDHEN, CDR2 SYDVKM. The DNA of the CDR3 is TGTGCCAGCAGTTTGGTACAGGGGGAGATCAATCAGCCCCAGCATTTT. Translated: CASSLVQGEINQPQHF.

Remarks on this clone: Other DNA sequences in the sample encode the same CDR3. In DNA form, the CDR3 reads TGTGCCAGCAGCTTAGGAGGAGGGCTAAACTATGGCTACACCTTC. Its translation is CASSLGGGLNYGYTF. This chain uses TRBV5-4 with TRBJ1-2, with D hard to call. V lost 2 bases and J lost 2, with 13 bases in between. The CDR3 covers 15 residues. The V gene's germline CDR1 is SGHNT and CDR2 YYREEE (reference sequence).

This chain uses TRBV7-9 with TRBJ1-5; maybe TRBD1 (5 bases). Germline lookup yields CDR1 SEHNR and CDR2 FQNEAQ (reference sequence). Trimming took 1 base from V and 0 from J, leaving 13 bases between them. The CDR3 covers 17 residues. DNA for the CDR3: TGTGCCAGCAGCTTAGGGCAGGGTCATGATAGCAATCAGCCCCAGCATTTT. It translates to CASSLGQGHDSNQPQHF.

The rearrangement joins TRBV28 to TRBJ2-5; D might be TRBD1 (6 bases). The CDR3 is made up of 14 amino acids. From germline, CDR1 is MDHEN and CDR2 SYDVKM. Trimming cost V 7 bases and J 4 bases, with 16 bases left between them. The CDR3 DNA follows: TGTGCCAGCATCAATCCAGGGGCCGGAGAGACCCAGTACTTC. As protein: CASINPGAGETQYF. Filled out from reference TRBV28 and TRBJ2-5, the complete variable domain reads DVKVTQSSRYLVKRTGEKVFLECVQDMDHENMFWYRQDPGLGLRLIYFSYDVKMKEKGDIPEGYSVSREKKERFSLILESASTNQTSMYLCASINPGAGETQYFGPGTRLLVL.

The rearrangement uses TRBV10-1 and TRBJ2-5; 10 bases are a match to TRBD1. This CDR3 has 15 amino acids. The germline V gene encodes CDR1 WNHNN and CDR2 SYGVQD (reference sequence). J was trimmed by 2 bases and V by 3 bases; bases with no gene match: 3. As DNA, the CDR3 is TGCGCCAGCAGTGAATGGACAGGGGGACAAGAGACCCAGTACTTC. Its protein product is CASSEWTGGQETQYF.

The chain recombines TRBV9 with TRBJ1-1; 7 bases line up with TRBD1. This CDR3 has 12 residues. With 4 bases clipped from V and 7 bases from J, the junction kept 4 bases outside the gene matches. Germline V gene lookup returns CDR1 SGDLS and CDR2 YYNGEE. As DNA, the CDR3 is TGTGCCAGCAGCCCTAGACAGGGTGAAGCTTTCTTT. Its protein product is CASSPRQGEAFF.